Described below is a single T cell receptor beta chain sequence and its context. Libraries were prepared by immunoSEQ multiplex PCR; TCRdb keeps only in-frame clonotypes and omits some of them. The table shows about 350,000 clones, with around 84% occurring only once. Trimming shortened V by 5 bases and J by 8 bases, and 12 bases separated the two germline ends. This CDR3 spans 12 amino acids. Germline CDR1 SGHNT, CDR2 YENEEA. The data were taken from a study of Ad26.COV2.S vaccination and SARS-CoV-2 variants. Treatment in this sample: 15 to 20 received Ad26.COV2.S at low or high dose, single or two shots; about 5 received placebo; per-sample allocation not given. The study sampled participants on day 63 after the first vaccine or placebo injection.

This sample comprised peripheral blood, obtained in a trial of Ad26.COV2.S vaccine versus placebo. The sequence came from a person aged 18 to 59 who received the Ad26.COV2.S COVID-19 vaccine or a placebo. The rearrangement links TRBV11-3 to TRBJ1-2; no firm D call. The CDR3 sequence: CASSLLSRGYTF. The CDR3, as DNA: TGTGCCAGCAGCCTCCTTTCCCGGGGCTACACCTTC.